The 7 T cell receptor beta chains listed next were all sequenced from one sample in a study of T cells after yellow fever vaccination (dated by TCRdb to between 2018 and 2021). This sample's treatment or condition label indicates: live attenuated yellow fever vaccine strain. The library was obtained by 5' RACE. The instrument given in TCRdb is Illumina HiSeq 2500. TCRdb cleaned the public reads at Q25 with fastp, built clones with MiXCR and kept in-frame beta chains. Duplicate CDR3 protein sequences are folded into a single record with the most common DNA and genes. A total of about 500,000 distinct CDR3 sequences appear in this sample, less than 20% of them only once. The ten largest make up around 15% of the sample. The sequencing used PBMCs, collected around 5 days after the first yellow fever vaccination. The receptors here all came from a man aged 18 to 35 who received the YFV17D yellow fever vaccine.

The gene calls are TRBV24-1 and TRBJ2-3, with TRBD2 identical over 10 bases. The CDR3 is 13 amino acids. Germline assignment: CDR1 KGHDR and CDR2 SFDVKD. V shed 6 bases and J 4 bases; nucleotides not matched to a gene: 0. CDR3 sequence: CATSSGGADTQYF. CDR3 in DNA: TGTGCCACCAGTAGCGGGGGGGCAGATACGCAGTATTTT.

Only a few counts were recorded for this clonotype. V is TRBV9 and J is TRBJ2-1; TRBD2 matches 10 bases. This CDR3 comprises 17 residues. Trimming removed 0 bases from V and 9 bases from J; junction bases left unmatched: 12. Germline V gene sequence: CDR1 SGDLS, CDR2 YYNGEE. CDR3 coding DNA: TGTGCCAGCAGCGTAGCCCCCAGGAGCGGGGGGGTGGGTGAGCAGTTCTTC. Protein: CASSVAPRSGGVGEQFF.

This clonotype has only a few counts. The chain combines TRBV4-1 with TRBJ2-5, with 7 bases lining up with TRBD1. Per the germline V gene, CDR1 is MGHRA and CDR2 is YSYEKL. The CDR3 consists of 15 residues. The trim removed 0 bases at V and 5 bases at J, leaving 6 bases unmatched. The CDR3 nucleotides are TGCGCCAGCAGCCAAGATCTGACAGGGTGGGAGACCCAGTACTTC. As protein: CASSQDLTGWETQYF.

This CDR3 is CASSQVRDQPQHF. The CDR3, as DNA: TGCGCCAGCAGCCAAGTCCGGGATCAGCCCCAGCATTTT. The chain couples TRBV4-3 to TRBJ1-5; D is undetermined. The CDR3 spans 13 residues. V was cut by 1 base and J by 5 bases, with 6 bases left in between. The germline V gene has CDR1 LGHNA and CDR2 YSLEER.

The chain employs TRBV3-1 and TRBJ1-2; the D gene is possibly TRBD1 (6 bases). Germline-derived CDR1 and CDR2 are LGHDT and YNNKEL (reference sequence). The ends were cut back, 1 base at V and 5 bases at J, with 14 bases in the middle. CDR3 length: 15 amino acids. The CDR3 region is CASSQVLGGRYGYTF. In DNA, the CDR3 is TGTGCCAGCAGCCAAGTCCTAGGGGGAAGATATGGCTACACCTTC.

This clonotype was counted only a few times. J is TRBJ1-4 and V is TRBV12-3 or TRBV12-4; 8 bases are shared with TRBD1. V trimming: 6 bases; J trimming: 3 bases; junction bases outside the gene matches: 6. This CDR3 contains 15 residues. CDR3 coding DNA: TGTGCCAGCAGGCAAAGCAGGGGGCCTAATGAAAAACTGTTTTTT. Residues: CASRQSRGPNEKLFF.

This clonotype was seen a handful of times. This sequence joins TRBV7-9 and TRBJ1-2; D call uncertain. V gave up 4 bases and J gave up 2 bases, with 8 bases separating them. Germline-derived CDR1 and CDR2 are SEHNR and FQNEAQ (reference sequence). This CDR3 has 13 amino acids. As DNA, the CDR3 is TGTGCCAGCAGCTCGCCGAGGAACTATGGCTACACCTTC. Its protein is CASSSPRNYGYTF.